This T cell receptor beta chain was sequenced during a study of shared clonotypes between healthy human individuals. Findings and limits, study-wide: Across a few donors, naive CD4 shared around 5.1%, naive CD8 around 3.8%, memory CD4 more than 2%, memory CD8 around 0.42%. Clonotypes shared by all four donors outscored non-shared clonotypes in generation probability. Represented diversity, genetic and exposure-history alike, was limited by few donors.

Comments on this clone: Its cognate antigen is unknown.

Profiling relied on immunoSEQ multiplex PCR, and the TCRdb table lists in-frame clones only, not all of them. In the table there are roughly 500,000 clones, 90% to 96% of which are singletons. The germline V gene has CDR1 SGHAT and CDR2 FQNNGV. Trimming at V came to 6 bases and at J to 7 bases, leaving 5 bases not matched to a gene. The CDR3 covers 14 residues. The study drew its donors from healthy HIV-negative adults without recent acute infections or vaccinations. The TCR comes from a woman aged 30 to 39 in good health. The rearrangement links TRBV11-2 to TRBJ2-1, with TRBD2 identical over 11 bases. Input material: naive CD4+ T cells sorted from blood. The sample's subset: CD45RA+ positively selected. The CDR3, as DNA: TGTGCCAGCAGGTATAGCGGGAGGGGAAATGAGCAGTTCTTC. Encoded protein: CASRYSGRGNEQFF.